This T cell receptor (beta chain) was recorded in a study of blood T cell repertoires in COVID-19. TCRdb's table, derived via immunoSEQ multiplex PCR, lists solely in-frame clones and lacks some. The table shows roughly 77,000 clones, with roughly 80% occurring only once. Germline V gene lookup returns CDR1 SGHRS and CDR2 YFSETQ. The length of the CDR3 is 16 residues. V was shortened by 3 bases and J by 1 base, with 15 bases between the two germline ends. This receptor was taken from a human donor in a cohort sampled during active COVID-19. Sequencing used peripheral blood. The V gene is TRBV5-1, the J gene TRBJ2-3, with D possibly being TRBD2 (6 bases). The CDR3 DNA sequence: TGCGCCAGCAGCTCTCTCCCTCGCGGGGGCACAGATACGCAGTATTTT. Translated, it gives CASSSLPRGGTDTQYF.